The 22 T cell receptor beta chains given below trace back to one sample, sequenced in a study of CD8 T cells in ankylosing spondylitis. For these TCRs, the target antigens are not known. The study, taken as a whole, reports: A TCR beta motif of 8 or 9 highly homologous variants appeared characteristic of ankylosing spondylitis blood.

TCRdb used MiXCR to reprocess the 5' RACE reads, holding one entry per CDR3 protein. The sample yields around 480,000 distinct CDR3 sequences, approximately 17% seen once. Sequenced input: blood, either unsorted or a sorted T cell fraction (not recorded which). The receptors were sampled from a male donor with ankylosing spondylitis.

The chain employs TRBV7-8 and TRBJ1-1, with a tentative D call TRBD1 (5 bases). The CDR3 runs 14 residues. Trimming shortened V by 0 bases and J by 4 bases, and 9 bases separated the two germline ends. Germline V gene lookup returns CDR1 SGHVS and CDR2 FQNEAQ. The chain's CDR3 is CASSLAIGGTEAFF. Here the CDR3 DNA reads TGTGCCAGCAGCTTAGCGATTGGGGGCACTGAAGCTTTCTTT.

The rearrangement uses TRBV6-5 and TRBJ2-1; 9 bases are shared with TRBD1. The V segment lost 2 bases and the J segment 5 bases; nucleotides outside the gene matches: 4. Germline assignment: CDR1 MNHEY and CDR2 SVGAGI. This CDR3 spans 15 amino acids. In nucleotides, the CDR3 is TGTGCCAGCAGTTACCAGGGACAGGGAAACAATGAGCAGTTCTTC. Its protein product is CASSYQGQGNNEQFF.

This clonotype was counted between two and nine times. This chain's CDR3 is CASSYTPTAYLISYEQYF. Here the CDR3 DNA reads TGTGCCAGCAGCTATACCCCGACAGCCTATTTGATCTCCTACGAGCAGTACTTC. The chain couples TRBV11-1 to TRBJ2-7, with a possible D match to TRBD1 (5 bases). The germline V and J ends were trimmed by 4 bases and 0 bases, with 22 bases remaining between them. CDR3 length equals 18 residues. The V gene's germline CDR1 is SGHAT and CDR2 FQDESV (reference sequence).

Ten or more counts support this clonotype. The rearrangement uses TRBV14 and TRBJ1-6; D gene ambiguous. The ends were cut back, 3 bases at V and 3 bases at J, with 6 bases in the middle. Germline V gene lookup returns CDR1 SGHDN and CDR2 FVKESK. CDR3 size: 14 residues. The CDR3 DNA reads TGTGCCAGCAGCCACGAGGTCTATAATTCACCCCTCCACTTT. Protein product: CASSHEVYNSPLHF. Full variable domain (outside the CDR3, taken from reference TRBV14 and TRBJ1-6): EAGVTQFPSHSVIEKGQTVTLRCDPISGHDNLYWYRRVMGKEIKFLLHFVKESKQDESGMPNNRFLAERTGGTYSTLKVQPAELEDSGVYFCASSHEVYNSPLHFGNGTRLTVT.

This clonotype was seen ten or more times. The chain employs TRBV5-1 and TRBJ2-1; 9 nucleotides match TRBD2. The CDR3 spans 16 residues. Germline CDR1 is SGHRS and CDR2 is YFSETQ. Germline trimming cut 0 bases from V and 3 bases from J; bases unmatched to any gene: 4. CDR3 nucleotide sequence: TGCGCCAGCAGCTTGGGGGCTAGCGGGAACTACAATGAGCAGTTCTTC. Protein: CASSLGASGNYNEQFF.

This clonotype was recorded at least ten times. The rearrangement links TRBV5-1 to TRBJ2-3; 8 nucleotides align to TRBD1. Germline lookup yields CDR1 SGHRS and CDR2 YFSETQ. CDR3 size: 13 residues. The trim removed 4 bases at V and 9 bases at J, leaving 7 bases unmatched. The CDR3 reads CASSGPDRETQYF. In nucleotides, the CDR3 is TGCGCCAGCAGCGGTCCGGACAGGGAGACGCAGTATTTT.

This clonotype turned up a few times. V usage is TRBV2 and J usage is TRBJ1-2; 10 bases fit TRBD1. Germline CDR1 reads SNHLY; CDR2 reads FYNNEI. V lost 6 bases, J lost 8 bases, and 9 bases stayed unmatched. The CDR3 sequence is 14 residues long. In nucleotides, the CDR3 is TGTGCCAGCAGGGGACAGGGGAACGGAGGAGGCTACACCTTC. Amino acids: CASRGQGNGGGYTF.

The chain recombines TRBV10-3 with TRBJ1-4; tentatively, D is TRBD1 (5 bases). There are 13 residues in the CDR3. Germline assignment: CDR1 ENHRY and CDR2 SYGVKD. V shed 8 bases and J shed 3 bases, with 10 bases lying between them. The CDR3 is CAIGARPNEKLFF. CDR3 nucleotides: TGTGCCATCGGGGCCAGGCCTAATGAAAAACTGTTTTTT.

The chain links TRBV6-5 to TRBJ2-5; 9 bases are shared with TRBD2. J was trimmed by 5 bases and V by 2 bases; bases with no gene match: 6. The CDR3 runs 15 residues. The germline V gene encodes CDR1 MNHEY and CDR2 SVGAGI. The CDR3 reads CASSYATSGRETQYF. CDR3 sequence (DNA): TGTGCCAGCAGTTACGCAACCAGCGGGAGGGAGACCCAGTACTTC.

This clonotype has ten or more counts. J is TRBJ2-5 and V is TRBV20-1; the D gene is possibly TRBD1 (6 bases). V dropped 5 bases and J dropped 1 base, with 14 bases sitting between them. Germline lookup yields CDR1 DFQATT and CDR2 SNEGSKA (reference sequence). The CDR3 is 14 amino acids. Here the CDR3 DNA reads TGCAGTGCTCCCGGTGTCAGGGGCCAAGAGACCCAGTACTTC. This codes for CSAPGVRGQETQYF.

This chain joins TRBV28 and TRBJ2-3; D is possibly TRBD1 (7 bases). The V gene lost 4 bases and the J gene lost 9 bases, with 11 bases spanning the gap. The V gene's germline CDR1 is MDHEN and CDR2 SYDVKM. This CDR3 spans 12 amino acids. DNA of the CDR3: TGTGCCAGCAGTTCGACAGGGAGGACGCAGTATTTT. It codes for CASSSTGRTQYF.

The chain combines TRBV20-1 with TRBJ2-7; D remains unclear. The CDR3 is made up of 13 amino acids. The V end lost 2 bases, the J end lost 6 bases, and 14 bases lay between the germline ends. Germline lookup yields CDR1 DFQATT and CDR2 SNEGSKA (reference sequence). In DNA, the CDR3 is TGCAGTGCTAGATTGGCCATCGTTGGCGAGCAGTACTTC. It codes for CSARLAIVGEQYF.

The chain is built from TRBV7-3 and TRBJ2-6, with D possibly being TRBD1 (5 bases). CDR3 length equals 17 residues. Trimming pared 5 bases from V and 0 bases from J, leaving 14 bases between. CDR1 and CDR2 (germline): SGHTA, FQGTGA. DNA of the CDR3: TGTGCCAGCAGCCCCAGAAGACAGCCCTCTGGGGCCAACGTCCTGACTTTC. Its translation: CASSPRRQPSGANVLTF.

A word on this clonotype: This clone may be a read error of a much larger clone one base away. This chain uses TRBV6-1 with TRBJ1-4, with a possible D match to TRBD1 (6 bases). Germline CDR1 MNHNS, CDR2 SASEGT. CDR3 length: 14 residues. As DNA, the CDR3 is TGTGCCAGCAGTGAAGGGACAGTCGTAATGATACTGATTTTT. Translation: CASSEGTVVMILIF.

The chain recombines TRBV5-6 with TRBJ1-4, with D perhaps matching TRBD1 (5 bases). The CDR3 spans 16 residues. With 4 bases removed from V and 8 bases from J, the gap between germline ends came to 21 bases. Looked up from germline, CDR1 is SGHDT and CDR2 is YYEEEE. The CDR3 reads CASSRRSTAWGEKLFF. CDR3 nucleotides: TGTGCCAGCAGCCGCCGATCGACGGCCTGGGGGGAAAAACTGTTTTTT.

This clonotype was recorded a few times. J is TRBJ1-6 and V is TRBV12-3 or TRBV12-4; 8 bases fit TRBD1. The J segment lost 9 bases and the V segment lost 4 bases, leaving 8 bases of the junction unmatched. CDR3 size: 15 residues. For the CDR3, the DNA is TGTGCCAGCAGTTCCCAGGGGGCTAAGGGTTCACCCCTCCACTTT. Encoded protein: CASSSQGAKGSPLHF.

This clonotype occurred many times. V and J are TRBV18 and TRBJ1-1; unclear D gene. Between the trimmed V and J ends, which lost 3 bases and 2 bases, there was a span of 7 bases. The CDR3 extends over 13 amino acids. Per the germline V gene, CDR1 is KGHSH and CDR2 is LQKENI. The CDR3 DNA reads as TGTGCCAGCTCACCGGACGTTAACACTGAAGCTTTCTTT. This sequence encodes CASSPDVNTEAFF.

The chain is built from TRBV5-1 and TRBJ2-3; TRBD2 agrees at 8 bases. The CDR3 sequence is 19 residues long. With 0 bases clipped from V and 2 bases from J, the junction kept 14 bases outside the gene matches. CDR1 is SGHRS and CDR2 is YFSETQ in the germline V gene. The CDR3 loop reads CASSLVVLAARTNTDTQYF. As DNA, the CDR3 is TGCGCCAGCAGCTTGGTTGTACTAGCGGCCCGAACGAACACAGATACGCAGTATTTT.

A remark on this clonotype: An end of the junction does not agree with germline; a read error may underlie this. The chain joins TRBV28 to TRBJ2-4, with a tentative D call TRBD2 (5 bases). Germline CDR1 reads MDHEN; CDR2 reads SYDVKM. This CDR3 is 12 amino acids long. This chain's CDR3 is CASSLPAEASHF. The DNA of the CDR3 is TGTGCCAGCAGTTTACCAGCGGAGGCCAGTCACTTC.

There are a few counts of this clonotype. V gene TRBV5-6 combines with J gene TRBJ2-7, with a weak D call TRBD1 (5 bases). The CDR3 consists of 15 residues. Germline CDR1 reads SGHDT; CDR2 reads YYEEEE. Trimming removed 0 bases at V and 4 bases at J, with 14 bases between. The CDR3 DNA sequence: TGTGCCAGCAGCTTGGCCGTGCCAGGGTCTTACGAGCAGTACTTC. This sequence encodes CASSLAVPGSYEQYF.

About this clonotype: This could be a read error, since a much larger clone is one nucleotide away. This chain joins TRBV5-1 and TRBJ1-1; no definite D call. Germline CDR1 is SGHRS and CDR2 is YFSETQ. The CDR3 consists of 15 residues. The DNA of the CDR3 is TGCGCCAGCAGCTTGGCGGTTTCGGGCACCGCTGAAGCTTCCTTT. Protein: CASSLAVSGTAEASF.

The genes are TRBV7-8 and TRBJ1-2, with D possibly being TRBD1 (6 bases). Germline V CDR1 and CDR2: SGHVS, FQNEAQ. This CDR3 has 18 amino acids. V was cut by 3 bases and J by 2 bases, with 22 bases left in between. CDR3 bases: TGTGCCAGCAGCTTGAGGGCCGGGGGGCAGTTCGGGAACTATGGCTACACCTTC. This codes for CASSLRAGGQFGNYGYTF.